This record covers a single TCR beta chain. Its recognized antigen is unknown. No base qualities exist here, and no much larger clone lies one base off it. The V end loses 4 bases and the J end loses 4 bases, and a stretch of 19 bases separates them. CDR1 GTSNPN and CDR2 SVGIG were looked up in the germline V gene (reference sequence). The CDR3 covers 15 residues, taking in both the cysteine and the phenylalanine. The only DNA kept is the CDR3, 45 bases in frame from the first base. Taken with the paper, the label for treatment or condition translates to: about 20 received Ad26.COV2.S at low or high dose, single or two shots; several received placebo; per-sample allocation not given. Repertoires of vaccine and placebo recipients were sequenced from samples collected on day 63 after the first injection. Between 29 July and 7 August 2020, Cohort 1b enrolled around 24 adults aged 18-55 years at one site in Boston, USA. Ad26.COV2.S was a replication-incompetent adenovirus type 26 vector expressing a prefusion-stabilized SARS-CoV-2 spike protein from the original Wuhan strain.

The record originates from a study of Ad26.COV2.S vaccination and SARS-CoV-2 variants (dated by TCRdb to the early 2020s). The study in broad terms: Donors in the vaccine arm were drawn from COV1001, a multicentre, randomized, double-blind, placebo-controlled phase I-IIa trial testing Ad26.COV2.S in healthy adults. Ad26.COV2.S was given intramuscularly at 5x10^10 or 1x10^11 viral particles, as a single shot or as two shots 56 days apart. Sequencing of the TCRbeta repertoire served to evaluate the specificity and breadth of SARS-CoV-2-reactive T cell receptors following Ad26.COV2.S vaccination. The TCR-sequenced set comprised about 30 samples: some 20 Ad26.COV2.S vaccine recipients, 5 placebo recipients and 8 SARS-CoV-2 convalescent individuals. Participants in the trial were split at random into five groups of five each, receiving low-dose or high-dose Ad26.COV2.S once or twice, or else placebo on both occasions. Blinding of investigators to trial group allocation was maintained during experiments and outcome assessment. What the authors observed across the whole study: It was noted by the authors that total T cell responses may have been underestimated by the TCR breadth and depth analyses. Comparable non-spike TCR breadth was observed between vaccine and placebo recipients, consistent with only spike being contained in the vaccine. Ad26.COV2.S recipients had higher spike-specific TCR breadth than placebo recipients (P = 0.0014). After vaccination, spike-specific CD8+ and CD4+ T cell responses were reported to show substantial breadth. The study was not powered for comparison of responses between vaccine doses or regimens.

TCRbeta CDR3 regions were sequenced with the immunoSEQ Assay. After extraction, genomic DNA underwent amplification by bias-controlled multiplex PCR, followed by high-throughput sequencing. Per the authors' processing: To quantify the absolute abundance of every unique TCRbeta CDR3 region, sequences were collapsed and filtered. T cell fraction was estimated by normalizing TCRbeta template counts to usable DNA, which was measured by amplifying reference genes present in all nucleated cells. Repertoire TCRs were annotated as SARS-CoV-2-specific when V gene, CDR3 amino acid sequence and J gene were exactly matched to a known reactive TCR set. The reference SARS-CoV-2 TCR set came from MIRA and was filtered for enrichment in COVID-19-positive ImmuneCODE repertoires, removing public or cross-reactive TCRs. Using the MIRA antigens, annotated TCRs were further analysed by specific ORF or by position within an ORF. Breadth was defined as annotated unique rearrangements over total unique productive rearrangements; depth was the summed frequency of those rearrangements. Group comparisons of TCR breadth used two-sided Wilcoxon rank-sum tests. Drawn from immuneACCESS, this table holds only the in-frame rearrangements with V and J called that TCRdb kept. Clones are partly lost; checked studies trace under half to an unresolved V gene and leave the rest unexplained. Clonal size and the V and J genes are those of that table, whereas D and trimming came from the DNA. For this sample the table gives some 340,000 clones, of which about 86% were detected only once. The top ten clones comprise 1.5% to 2.5% of the sample.

The sequencing here drew on peripheral blood, taken in a trial of Ad26.COV2.S vaccine versus placebo. The clonotype originates from a person aged 18-60 years who received the Ad26.COV2.S COVID-19 vaccine or a placebo. This receptor chain uses TRBV30 and TRBJ1-2, with the D gene not confidently named. The DNA sequence follows: TGTGCCTGGACCGGACGTCGCCGAGGGAGCTATGGCTACACCTTC. Protein translation: CAWTGRRRGSYGYTF.